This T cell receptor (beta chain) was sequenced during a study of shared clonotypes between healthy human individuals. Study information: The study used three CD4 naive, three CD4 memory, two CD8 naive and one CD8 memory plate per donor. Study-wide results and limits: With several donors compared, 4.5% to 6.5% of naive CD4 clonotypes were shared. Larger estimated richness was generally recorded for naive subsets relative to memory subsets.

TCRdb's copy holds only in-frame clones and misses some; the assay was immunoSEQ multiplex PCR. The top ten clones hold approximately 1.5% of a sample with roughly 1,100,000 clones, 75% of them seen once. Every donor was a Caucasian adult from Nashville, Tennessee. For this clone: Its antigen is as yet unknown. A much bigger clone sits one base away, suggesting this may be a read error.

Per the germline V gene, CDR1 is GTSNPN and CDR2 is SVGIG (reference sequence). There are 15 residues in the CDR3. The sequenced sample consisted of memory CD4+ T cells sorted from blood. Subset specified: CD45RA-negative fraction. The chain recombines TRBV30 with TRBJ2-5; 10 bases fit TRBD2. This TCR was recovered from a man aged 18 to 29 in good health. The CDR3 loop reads CAWRVGVSGGETQYF. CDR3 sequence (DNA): TGTGCCTGGCGTGTAGGGGTTAGCGGGGGGGAGACCCAGTACTTC.